The 30 T cell receptor beta chains reported below all come from one sample, sequenced in a study of post-analysis software for immune sequencing data. Study results and caveats: In patients, TRBV5-6, TRBV5-1 and TRBV20-1 belonged to four or five TRBV segments found more frequently than in controls.

Each TCR beta cDNA library carried unique molecular identifiers. One entry per CDR3 protein results from TCRdb running MiXCR on the PCR reads. The sample has roughly 540,000 distinct CDR3 sequences, approximately 31% seen once. For these receptors, no antigen is known. The sequenced sample was blood. These receptors all come from a girl aged 2-17 years with multiple sclerosis.

The rearrangement links TRBV20-1 to TRBJ2-5; either TRBD1 or TRBD2 may supply D (5 bases each). The DNA matches TRBJ2-7 better at its end, which makes the J call doubtful. Germline values: CDR1 DFQATT, CDR2 SNEGSKA (reference sequence). The CDR3 length is 14 residues. CDR3 in DNA: TGCAGTGCGTACCGCGGCCCAGAGGGGCACGAGCAGTACTTC. It is translated as CSAYRGPEGHEQYF.

CDR3 region: CASIGQSSYEQYF. DNA of the CDR3: TGTGCCAGCATAGGACAGAGCTCCTACGAGCAGTACTTC. The J gene is TRBJ2-7, the V gene TRBV2; tentatively, D is TRBD1 (6 bases). CDR1 SNHLY and CDR2 FYNNEI come from the germline V gene. This CDR3 contains 13 residues. The V end was cut by 7 bases, the J end by 0 bases, with 10 bases between. Complete variable domain (other parts from reference TRBV2 and TRBJ2-7): EPEVTQTPSHQVTQMGQEVILRCVPISNHLYFYWYRQILGQKVEFLVSFYNNEISEKSEIFDDQFSVERPDGSNFTLKIRSTKLEDSAMYFCASIGQSSYEQYFGPGTRLTVT.

The chain links TRBV20-1 to TRBJ1-5; D not certain. This CDR3 has 17 amino acids. CDR1 DFQATT and CDR2 SNEGSKA come from the germline V gene (reference sequence). With 0 bases removed from V and 7 bases from J, the gap between germline ends came to 22 bases. CDR3 sequence reads: CSARDRLAGRLGQPQHF. In DNA, the CDR3 is TGCAGTGCTAGAGACCGCCTGGCAGGCCGCCTAGGACAGCCCCAGCATTTT.

This clonotype was found many times. The chain carries TRBV12-3 or TRBV12-4 and TRBJ2-5, with 12 bases lining up with TRBD2. The CDR3 consists of 17 residues. Trimming at V came to 2 bases and at J to 5 bases, leaving 9 bases not matched to a gene. The CDR3 spells CASSLLSSGGGVETQYF. The CDR3 DNA reads TGTGCCAGCAGTTTATTATCTAGCGGGGGGGGAGTGGAGACCCAGTACTTC.

This chain joins TRBV10-2 and TRBJ2-1, with D maybe TRBD1 (6 bases). V was trimmed by 6 bases and J by 10 bases, leaving 34 bases between them. Germline CDR1 WSHSY, CDR2 SAAADI. This CDR3 spans 19 amino acids. CDR3 nucleotides: TGCGCCAGCAGGGCTCGCCCTGGGCAGGGTAGTACTGGGGACATGGAGCAGTTCTTC. This sequence encodes CASRARPGQGSTGDMEQFF.

The chain recombines TRBV10-3 with TRBJ2-5; D might be TRBD1 or TRBD2, each matching 5 bases. Germline lookup yields CDR1 ENHRY and CDR2 SYGVKD. The CDR3 runs 14 residues. The V end was cut by 6 bases, the J end by 0 bases, with 11 bases between. The CDR3 nucleotides read TGTGCCATCAGCCCCCGGGACGACCAAGAGACCCAGTACTTC. It specifies CAISPRDDQETQYF.

The gene calls are TRBV3-1 and TRBJ1-1; D call uncertain. Germline CDR1 and CDR2: LGHDT and YNNKEL (reference sequence). V was shortened by 0 bases and J by 1 base, with 3 bases between the two germline ends. This CDR3 region has 13 residues. The CDR3 loop is CASSQEANTEAFF. CDR3 coding DNA: TGTGCCAGCAGCCAAGAAGCGAACACTGAAGCTTTCTTT.

This clonotype has more than one count but fewer than ten. This chain links TRBV6-1 with TRBJ1-5; D remains ambiguous. V was cut by 2 bases and J by 0 bases, with 14 bases left in between. CDR1 is MNHNS, CDR2 SASEGT, per germline. The CDR3 has 17 amino acids. Written as DNA, the CDR3 is TGTGCCAGCAGTGAACTTAACAGCTTTTATAGCAATCAGCCCCAGCATTTT. Protein sequence: CASSELNSFYSNQPQHF.

The chain's CDR3 is CSASIVTGEGIQYF. As DNA, the CDR3 is TGCAGTGCTAGTATAGTGACAGGGGAAGGCATTCAGTACTTC. J is TRBJ2-4 and V is TRBV20-1; 8 bases fit TRBD1. This CDR3 contains 14 residues. Germline trimming cut 3 bases from V and 9 bases from J; bases unmatched to any gene: 10. Germline CDR1 and CDR2: DFQATT and SNEGSKA (reference sequence).

This sequence joins TRBV29-1 and TRBJ1-4, with D hard to call. CDR1 is SQVTM and CDR2 is ANQGSEA in the germline V gene. The ends were cut back, 6 bases at V and 7 bases at J, with 12 bases in the middle. The CDR3 is made up of 12 amino acids. The CDR3 loop reads CSVLNSAEKLFF. In DNA form, the CDR3 reads TGCAGCGTCCTGAACTCGGCTGAAAAACTGTTTTTT.

The table lists this clonotype with a few counts. The chain combines TRBV6-6 with TRBJ1-4; D gene ambiguous. Germline CDR1 and CDR2: MNHNY and SVGAGI (reference sequence). This CDR3 is built from 12 residues. Deletions cut 2 bases from V and 11 bases from J, with 9 bases between. The CDR3 coding sequence is TGTGCCAGCAGTTACGACGATGGGAAACTGTTTTTT. It codes for CASSYDDGKLFF.

J is TRBJ1-2 and V is TRBV29-1, with a weak D call TRBD1 (5 bases). V was pared by 7 bases and J by 2 bases, with 11 bases between. CDR1 and CDR2 from the germline V gene are SQVTM and ANQGSEA. The CDR3 covers 12 residues. CDR3 loop: CSGVYRNYGYTF. In DNA form, the CDR3 reads TGCAGCGGTGTTTACAGGAACTATGGCTACACCTTC.

This clonotype has just a few counts. J is TRBJ2-3 and V is TRBV20-1; TRBD2 matches 7 bases. CDR3 size: 15 residues. V lost 4 bases to trimming and J lost 1 base; unmatched junction nucleotides: 8. The germline gives CDR1 DFQATT, CDR2 SNEGSKA (reference sequence). The CDR3: CSATGGTYGTDTQYF. CDR3 DNA: TGCAGTGCTACCGGGGGGACCTATGGCACAGATACGCAGTATTTT.

The chain employs TRBV18 and TRBJ2-6; D may be TRBD1 (5 bases). Germline V gene sequence: CDR1 KGHSH, CDR2 LQKENI. The length of the CDR3 is 19 residues. With 4 bases removed from V and 1 base from J, the gap between germline ends came to 20 bases. The CDR3 reads CASSLSSYPGPSGANVLTF. The CDR3 coding sequence is TGTGCCAGCTCACTCAGTTCTTATCCAGGGCCGTCTGGGGCCAACGTCCTGACTTTC.

The V call is TRBV12-3 or TRBV12-4, the J call TRBJ1-1; TRBD1 agrees at 7 bases. The V segment lost 5 bases and the J segment 1 base; nucleotides outside the gene matches: 4. This CDR3 comprises 14 residues. The CDR3: CASSRGGRNTEAFF. CDR3 in DNA: TGTGCCAGCAGTCGAGGGGGCAGGAACACTGAAGCTTTCTTT.

The rearrangement joins TRBV7-3 to TRBJ2-2; D is unclear. Trimming stripped 1 base from V and 2 bases from J, with 5 bases between. The germline V gene encodes CDR1 SGHTA and CDR2 FQGTGA. This CDR3 region has 14 residues. CDR3 nucleotides: TGTGCCAGCAGCTTAAACCCAAACACCGGGGAGCTGTTTTTT. The encoded protein is CASSLNPNTGELFF.

This chain connects TRBV6-4 to TRBJ1-2, with a weak D call TRBD1 (5 bases). This CDR3 region has 14 residues. Germline V gene data show CDR1 as MRHNA and CDR2 as SNTAGT. Deletions cut 7 bases from V and 4 bases from J, with 16 bases between. CDR3 sequence reads: CASIPVNRIYGYTF. The CDR3 DNA reads as TGTGCCAGCATACCGGTCAACAGGATCTATGGCTACACCTTC.

V and J are TRBV27 and TRBJ1-4; the D gene is possibly TRBD1 (5 bases). Germline CDR1 is MNHEY and CDR2 is SMNVEV (reference sequence). V dropped 3 bases and J dropped 7 bases, with 9 bases sitting between them. This CDR3 has 13 amino acids. CDR3 protein: CASSLWGSEKLFF. CDR3 in DNA: TGTGCCAGCAGTTTGTGGGGGAGTGAAAAACTGTTTTTT.

The chain joins TRBV15 to TRBJ2-5; D unclear. The better agreement between TRBJ2-7 and the DNA end casts doubt on the J call. The CDR3 spans 13 residues. The V gene's germline CDR1 is LNHNV and CDR2 YYDKDF (reference sequence). DNA for the CDR3: TGTGCCACCAGCAGTAAAGGCCCATACGAGCAGTACTTC. It encodes CATSSKGPYEQYF.

This clonotype was seen a single time. At one of its ends the junction is not consistent with the germline gene, which may arise from a read error. The chain couples TRBV4-1 to TRBJ2-7, with D hard to call. CDR1 is MGHRA, CDR2 YSYEKL, per germline. CDR3 length: 13 residues. This chain's CDR3 is CASSQGNSCEQYF. The DNA for the CDR3 is TGCGCCAGCAGCCAAGGGAACTCCTGCGAGCAGTACTTC.

The chain is built from TRBV27 and TRBJ1-1; no definite D call. Germline V gives CDR1 MNHEY, CDR2 SMNVEV (reference sequence). V was clipped by 4 bases and J by 11 bases, with 14 bases between them. CDR3 size: 12 residues. The CDR3 sequence: CASSSNSLGAFF. In DNA, the CDR3 is TGTGCCAGCAGTTCAAACAGCCTTGGGGCTTTCTTT.

There are a few counts of this clonotype. Possible read error: a much larger clone is one base away. The chain joins TRBV6-2 or TRBV6-3 to TRBJ2-7; D remains ambiguous. Trimming stripped 1 base from V and 5 bases from J, with 0 bases between. Germline V lookup: CDR1 MNHEY, CDR2 SVGEGT. The CDR3 length is 10 residues. The CDR3 spells CASSYYEQYF. CDR3 nucleotide sequence: TGTGCCAGCAGTTACTACGAGCAGTACTTC.

This chain uses TRBV7-3 with TRBJ2-3; TRBD2 aligns across 12 bases. Trimming cost V 5 bases and J 1 base; bases outside gene matches: 7. Germline assignment: CDR1 SGHTA and CDR2 FQGTGA. CDR3 size: 17 residues. The CDR3 DNA follows: TGTGCCAGCAGCGGACGACTAGCGGGGGAACGCACAGATACGCAGTATTTT. It codes for CASSGRLAGERTDTQYF. The full variable domain, in which reference TRBV7-3 and TRBJ2-3 provide the parts outside the CDR3, is GAGVSQTPSNKVTEKGKYVELRCDPISGHTALYWYRQSLGQGPEFLIYFQGTGAADDSGLPNDRFFAVRPEGSVSTLKIQRTERGDSAVYLCASSGRLAGERTDTQYFGPGTRLTVL.

This clonotype was observed a few times. V usage is TRBV2 and J usage is TRBJ1-2, with 7 bases fitting TRBD1. The junction had 14 bases not matched to a gene; V was cut back by 7 bases and J by 6 bases. The V gene's germline CDR1 is SNHLY and CDR2 FYNNEI. This CDR3 region has 15 residues. CDR3 in amino acids: CASTYLRDSGDGYTF. The DNA for the CDR3 is TGTGCCAGCACCTACCTCCGGGACAGTGGGGATGGCTACACCTTC.

The chain is built from TRBV5-1 and TRBJ2-2; D is ambiguous. Trimming cost V 4 bases and J 0 bases, with 7 bases left between them. The germline V gene has CDR1 SGHRS and CDR2 YFSETQ. The CDR3 is 14 residues long. The CDR3 region is CASSPPTNTGELFF. The CDR3 DNA reads as TGCGCCAGCAGCCCCCCAACGAACACCGGGGAGCTGTTTTTT.

The J gene is TRBJ2-3, the V gene TRBV11-1; 8 nucleotides align to TRBD1. The junction had 5 bases not matched to a gene; V was cut back by 5 bases and J by 4 bases. CDR1 and CDR2 from the germline V gene are SGHAT and FQDESV (reference sequence). The CDR3 consists of 14 residues. This CDR3 is CASSTRTGPDTQYF. CDR3 coding DNA: TGTGCCAGCAGCACCCGGACAGGGCCAGATACGCAGTATTTT.

This clonotype has a count of ten or more. At one end, the junction sequence differs from germline, possibly due to a read error. The rearrangement links TRBV7-7 to TRBJ2-5; tentatively, D is TRBD1 (6 bases). The tail of the sequence fits TRBJ2-7 better, so the J call may be wrong. The CDR3 extends over 13 amino acids. CDR1 SSHAT and CDR2 FNYEAQ come from the germline V gene (reference sequence). Written as DNA, the CDR3 is TGTGCTAGCAGCTTGAACAGGGCGGACGAGCAGTACTTC. This translates into CASSLNRADEQYF.

The genes are TRBV5-1 and TRBJ2-5; no reliable D call. Germline V gene lookup returns CDR1 SGHRS and CDR2 YFSETQ. This CDR3 has 13 residues. The V end was cut by 4 bases, the J end by 3 bases, with 10 bases between. Here the CDR3 DNA reads TGCGCCAGCAGCCCCTCATCAGAAGAGACCCAGTACTTC. Translation: CASSPSSEETQYF.

This chain connects TRBV7-9 to TRBJ1-2; D unclear. This CDR3 is built from 13 residues. From germline, CDR1 is SEHNR and CDR2 FQNEAQ (reference sequence). With 5 bases removed from V and 3 bases from J, the gap between germline ends came to 10 bases. The CDR3 DNA reads TGTGCCAGCAGCCCCCGGACTGACTATGGCTACACCTTC. Translation gives CASSPRTDYGYTF.

Notes on this clonotype: Compared with germline, one end of the junction differs, possibly owing to a read error. The genes are TRBV10-3 and TRBJ2-7; a possible D gene is TRBD2 (6 bases). This CDR3 spans 14 amino acids. Germline values: CDR1 ENHRY, CDR2 SYGVKD. CDR3 residues: CAISDGDWTYGQYF. CDR3 bases: TGTGCCATCAGTGATGGGGACTGGACCTACGGGCAGTACTTC.